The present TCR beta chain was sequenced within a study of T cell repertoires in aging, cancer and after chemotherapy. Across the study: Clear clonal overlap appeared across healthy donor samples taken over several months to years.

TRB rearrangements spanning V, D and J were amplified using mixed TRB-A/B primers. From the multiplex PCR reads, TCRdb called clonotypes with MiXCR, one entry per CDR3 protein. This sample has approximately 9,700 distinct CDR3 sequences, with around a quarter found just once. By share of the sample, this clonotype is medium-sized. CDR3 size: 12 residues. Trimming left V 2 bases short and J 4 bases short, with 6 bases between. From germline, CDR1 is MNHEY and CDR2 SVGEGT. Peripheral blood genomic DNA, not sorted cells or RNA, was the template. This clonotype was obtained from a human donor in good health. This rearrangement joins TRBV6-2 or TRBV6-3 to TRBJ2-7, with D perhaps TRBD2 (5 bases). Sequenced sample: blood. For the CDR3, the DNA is TGTGCCAGCAGTTACCGGGGATACGAGCAGTACTTC. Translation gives CASSYRGYEQYF.